This TCR beta chain was recorded in a study of shared clonotypes between healthy human individuals (dated by TCRdb to 2018 to 2020). Background for the entire study: The cohort included three men and two women between 18 and 49 years of age. For each donor, CD4 naive and CD4 memory were each given three plates, CD8 naive was given two plates, and CD8 memory was given one plate. To estimate repertoire size and how much clonotype sharing occurs between individuals, the study deeply sequenced the blood TCR repertoires of several healthy adults. Different laboratories and diverse techniques were used to prepare libraries and sequence TCR repertoires, to increase sequencing depth and limit assay-specific biases. Between about 0.9 and 8.9 billion PBMCs per donor were obtained by leukapheresis. What the research found in general, with its limitations: Rarefaction of sorted-subset datasets indicated incomplete sequencing despite the large sequencing depth. Only blood was sampled, and tissue TCR repertoires likely differ from those in blood. Clonotypes shared by all four sorted-subset donors showed higher generation probabilities than non-shared clonotypes. Across a few donors, approximately 5% of naive CD4, roughly 3.5% of naive CD8, about 2.3% of memory CD4, and under 0.45% of memory CD8 clonotypes were shared. Pairwise subsampling indicated that sequencing depth was expected to affect the degree of clonotype sharing among donors. Naive subsets generally had larger estimated clonotype richness than memory subsets. The genetic and exposure-history diversity represented was limited by the small number of donors.

TCR CDR3 regions were amplified from genomic DNA by multiplex PCR using the deep immunoSEQ assay. For each cell subset, the extracted genomic DNA was distributed evenly across all wells of several immunoSEQ 96-well plates, and each plate served as one replicate. For sorted subsets, 200 to 250 ng of genomic DNA, equivalent to 25,000 to 30,000 T cell genomes, went into each replicate PCR. The purified libraries were quantified using a Qubit 3.0 fluorometer, sized with a Bioanalyzer 2100, and then quantified again using the KAPA Library Quantification kit. A separate single-read 150-cycle Illumina NextSeq 550 flow cell was used to sequence each immunoSEQ 96-well plate. The published analysis was carried out like this. Because only junctional sequences without quality scores were contained in the immunoSEQ output, filtering matching that applied to full-length reads could not be performed. Sequences were annotated with PyIR, a Python wrapper for IgBLAST v1.9, and V/J genes and CDR3 were assigned using IMGT germline references. Reads were filtered out if the reads had weak V/J assignments (E-value above 1e-6), no CDR3, stop codons, out-of-frame junctions, or ambiguous translated residues. V3J clonotypes were defined by identical inferred V gene, J gene, and CDR3 amino acid sequence. To compute the percentage overlap between repertoires, the number of shared unique clonotypes was divided by the size of the smaller repertoire. Richness of each repertoire was evaluated using RTK rarefaction, the Chao1 estimator, and Recon v2.1 estimates of unobserved clonotypes. OLGA was used to compute generation probabilities for all TCRbeta clonotypes that the gDNA method yielded from four donors. TCRdb provides this immuneACCESS table in a form limited to in-frame rearrangements. Some clones are lacking; in checked studies, under half of them reflect an unresolved V gene, and why the rest are absent is not known. D and trimming come from the DNA, and the V and J calls and clone size come from that table. The sample includes about 1.5 million clones, with nearly 99% observed a single time. The top ten clones comprise roughly 0.42% of the sample.

For this clone: The clone's antigen remains unknown. One base away there is no much larger clone; base qualities are not given.

Healthy HIV-negative adults with no recently reported acute infections or vaccinations were included as donors. Every donor was a Caucasian adult residing in Nashville, Tennessee, USA. Magnetic negative selection was used to enrich CD4+ T cells, after which naive cells were positively selected on CD45RA and the negative fraction became the memory subset. Blood was collected by leukapheresis, and PBMCs were isolated by Ficoll-Histopaque density gradient centrifugation and then cryopreserved in liquid nitrogen vapor phase. Analytical flow cytometry was used to check the purity and quantity of each magnetically sorted T cell population. From each sorted fraction, genomic DNA was isolated and quantified by UV absorbance on a Nanodrop 2000c. Per the germline V gene, SQVTM is the CDR1 and ANQGSEA is the CDR2. The V end loses 7 bases and the J end loses 10 bases, and a stretch of 16 bases separates them. Measured from the cysteine to the phenylalanine, the CDR3 is 12 residues long. Here the CDR3 DNA is all that survives: 36 bases in frame from base 1.

The TCR was taken from a man aged 30 to 45 in good health. Sequenced: naive CD4+ T cells sorted from blood. Reading the label with the study, this specimen's cell subset or site is: CD45RA+ positively selected. The receptor chain draws on TRBV29-1 and TRBJ1-4; the D segment cannot be called with confidence. The CDR3 sequence is CSATALIGKLFF. The sequence in DNA is TGCAGCGCCACTGCCCTCATAGGAAAACTGTTTTTT. Where the CDR3 stops, the reference TRBV29-1 and TRBJ1-4 genes take over; the full variable domain is SAVISQKPSRDICQRGTSLTIQCQVDSQVTMMFWYRQQPGQSLTLIATANQGSEATYESGFVIDKFPISRPNLTFSTLTVSNMSPEDSSIYLCSATALIGKLFFGSGTQLSVL.